The sequence of this T cell receptor (beta chain) was determined in a study of cytomegalovirus exposure and HLA in healthy donors. Only a few counts were recorded for this clone. Its cognate antigen is unknown. The V and J ends lost 0 bases and 7 bases respectively, with 10 bases between them. This CDR3 is built from 15 residues. Germline CDR1 reads MGHDK; CDR2 reads SYGVNS. PCR primers comprised 60 Vbeta and 13 Jbeta primers. Measured with immunoSEQ multiplex PCR; TCRdb has only the in-frame clones, and not every one. This table has 130,000 to 150,000 clones, 70% to 90% appearing once. Findings of the study overall: Whilst most TCR sequences proved rare, a subset of public TCRs occurred across many donors. The study designated around 150 TCR beta chains cytomegalovirus-associated. Sequencing had likely introduced a cluster of highly shared sequence variants as an artifact.

The gene calls are TRBV25-1 and TRBJ1-6; TRBD1 might be the D (6 bases). The sample taken for sequencing was PBMCs. This TCR was recovered from a woman between 40 and 50 years old in good health and CMV-seropositive. CDR3 DNA: TGTGCCAGCAGTGAATATGCGGGGGCGAATTCACCCCTCCACTTT. Translated, it gives CASSEYAGANSPLHF.